This TCR beta chain emerged from a study of blood T cell repertoires in COVID-19. Generated by immunoSEQ multiplex PCR, the TCRdb table keeps only in-frame clones and is missing some. The sample records roughly 200,000 clones, 84% being singletons. This CDR3 comprises 15 residues. With 4 bases clipped from V and 7 bases from J, the junction kept 5 bases outside the gene matches. In germline, CDR1 is MNHEY, CDR2 SVGAGI. The chain joins TRBV6-5 to TRBJ2-1, with 12 bases matching TRBD2. The sequence derives from a man in his fifties with active or convalescent COVID-19. Sequenced input: peripheral blood. In nucleotides, the CDR3 is TGTGCCAGCAGTTCCCTAGCGGGGGGGCATAATGAGCAGTTCTTC. Translated, it gives CASSSLAGGHNEQFF.